This T cell receptor beta chain was identified during a study of blood T cell repertoires in COVID-19 (dated by TCRdb to about 2020). Notes on the research overall: Samples from collaborators originated in the United States, Italy and Spain and spanned both the acute and convalescent phases of COVID-19. The material from the prospective study consisted of cDNA or gDNA derived from T cells, B-cell-depleted T cells, or PBMCs. Subjects who had been exposed to COVID-19, were actively infected with it, or had recovered from it provided the deeply sampled blood TCRbeta repertoires that made up the dataset. The repertoires were made available in a free public database intended to serve as a resource for research on the immune response to SARS-CoV-2. The samples were drawn from two sources: the first 160 participants of the ongoing ImmuneRACE study, and 950 to 1,500 subjects contributed by 6 global collaborators. Sample metadata almost always included a de-identified subject ID, COVID-19 status, age in years and sex. HLA class I and class II types, where available, came from metadata supplied by the sample provider rather than from assay-based typing. Findings and caveats that apply to the study as a whole: Clinical and demographic metadata were provided uncurated, with the amount varying by source and participant.

With regard to this clone: Its antigen target is currently unknown. No much larger clone exists at a distance of one base, and base qualities are not known.

One collaborating source in Seattle enrolled patients while the patients were actively infected and followed the patients over time throughout the course of disease. Collaborating institutions collected whole blood in K2EDTA tubes following their own protocols. For TCRbeta analysis, collaborator samples were shipped as frozen whole blood, as isolated PBMCs, or as DNA extracted from either sample type. TCRbeta CDR3 regions were amplified from genomic DNA by means of the immunoSEQ Assay, a bias-controlled multiplex PCR. In the paper's pipeline: The number of nucleated cells in each sample was estimated from the amplification of reference gene primers within the assay. To quantify the absolute abundance of each unique TCRbeta CDR3 rearrangement, sequence reads were collapsed and filtered. Productive Simpson clonality was computed per sample as the square root of Simpson's diversity index over productive rearrangements. TCRdb mirrors the immuneACCESS table, restricted to in-frame sequences. Some clones are absent from its copies; in checked studies, under half trace to an unresolved V gene, and the reason for the others is unknown. V and J calls and clone size are as listed in that table; D and trimming were resolved from the DNA. This sample comprises 50,000 to 60,000 clones, about nine tenths of them detected only once. The top ten hold about 3.6% of the sample.

V gives up 2 bases and J gives up 7 bases, and the segment between their germline ends measures 15 bases. CDR1 and CDR2 are drawn from the germline V gene (reference sequence): LNHDA, SQIVND. The CDR3 spans 15 residues, from the cysteine through the phenylalanine. Only the CDR3 DNA is retained, 45 bases long and in frame from the first base. Recombination connected TRBV19 to TRBJ2-1; TRBD1 could be the D gene, as 6 bases match. The specimen was peripheral blood. The sequence was obtained from a man in his forties with COVID-19, enrolled during active disease. The CDR3 protein: CASSITLDSFNEQFF. The nucleotide sequence is given as TGTGCCAGTAGTATAACTCTGGACAGCTTTAATGAGCAGTTCTTC.